The 12 T cell receptor beta chains below all came from one sample that was sequenced in a study of beta chain features in type 1 diabetes. The isolated RNA, all of it, was reverse transcribed, so expressed TCRB transcripts were what got sequenced. Repertoires were generated with immunoSEQ multiplex PCR, while TCRdb's copy carries only in-frame clones and drops some. The sample includes over 200,000 clones, about 11% seen only once; the top ten take 0.017%. Study-wide results and limits: Moderate but significant shortening of TCRB CDR3s was recorded in all four CD4+ subsets from Type 1 diabetes patients.

These receptors' targets are unknown. The source material was naive CD4+ T cells from blood. Source of these receptors: a man aged 25-45 years with type 1 diabetes.

This clone turned up a few times. The chain combines TRBV9 with TRBJ2-1, with 7 positions matching TRBD2. V shed 0 bases, J shed 3 bases, and the junction held 9 bases outside the gene matches. This CDR3 is built from 17 residues. CDR1 and CDR2 from the germline V gene are SGDLS and YYNGEE. The chain's CDR3 is CASSVAASGNYYNEQFF. CDR3 sequence (DNA): TGTGCCAGCAGCGTAGCGGCTAGCGGAAACTACTACAATGAGCAGTTCTTC.

The rearrangement joins TRBV7-2 to TRBJ2-2; D is perhaps TRBD2 (6 bases). This CDR3 has 13 residues. Germline CDR1 and CDR2: SGHTA and FQGNSA. The V end was cut by 2 bases, the J end by 7 bases, with 8 bases between. The CDR3, as DNA: TGTGCCAGCAGCTTAACTAGCCACGGGGAGCTGTTTTTT. It translates to CASSLTSHGELFF.

The V call is TRBV6-6, the J call TRBJ1-1; D gene uncertain. The V and J ends lost 2 bases and 9 bases respectively, with 13 bases between them. The germline gives CDR1 MNHNY, CDR2 SVGAGI (reference sequence). The CDR3 is made up of 13 amino acids. CDR3 DNA sequence: TGTGCCAGCAGTTACGGAGGGAGAGGTCAAGCTTTCTTT. Protein: CASSYGGRGQAFF.

This clone was found a few times. This sequence joins TRBV19 and TRBJ1-5; 7 bases line up with TRBD1. Germline V gene data show CDR1 as LNHDA and CDR2 as SQIVND (reference sequence). The CDR3 runs to 14 residues. V dropped 4 bases and J dropped 7; count of bases not matched to a gene: 7. CDR3 region: CASSTGQAWQPQHF. The CDR3 DNA sequence: TGTGCCAGTAGTACAGGACAGGCTTGGCAGCCCCAGCATTTT.

The V and J genes are TRBV14 and TRBJ2-3, with 10 nucleotides matching TRBD2. The germline V gene encodes CDR1 SGHDN and CDR2 FVKESK. There are 14 residues in the CDR3. V shed 7 bases, J shed 3 bases, and the junction held 4 bases outside the gene matches. CDR3 coding DNA: TGTGCCAGCAAACCGGGACTAGCGACAGATACGCAGTATTTT. It codes for CASKPGLATDTQYF.

The rearrangement links TRBV6-5 to TRBJ1-1; tentative D call: TRBD1 (6 bases). V lost 6 bases, J lost 3 bases, and 11 bases lay in between. The CDR3 spans 13 residues. CDR1 MNHEY and CDR2 SVGAGI come from the germline V gene. The CDR3 DNA is TGTGCCAGCAGGATAGGGGGTTACACTGAAGCTTTCTTT. Amino acid sequence: CASRIGGYTEAFF.

In this sample, this clone turned up a few times. The chain carries TRBV19 and TRBJ2-1, with 7 positions matching TRBD1. Trimming at V came to 3 bases and at J to 5 bases, leaving 1 base not matched to a gene. This CDR3 is 13 amino acids long. In germline, CDR1 is LNHDA, CDR2 SQIVND (reference sequence). The CDR3 reads CASSITGDNEQFF. Here the CDR3 DNA reads TGTGCCAGTAGTATTACAGGGGACAATGAGCAGTTCTTC. The full variable domain, completed using reference TRBV19 and TRBJ2-1, is DGGITQSPKYLFRKEGQNVTLSCEQNLNHDAMYWYRQDPGQGLRLIYYSQIVNDFQKGDIAEGYSVSREKKESFPLTVTSAQKNPTAFYLCASSITGDNEQFFGPGTRLTVL.

V gene TRBV14 combines with J gene TRBJ2-1; 8 nucleotides match TRBD2. The CDR3 contains 15 residues. Germline CDR1 SGHDN, CDR2 FVKESK. V shed 2 bases, J shed 4 bases, and the junction held 4 bases outside the gene matches. In nucleotides, the CDR3 is TGTGCCAGCAGCCAAAGCGGGGGCCGTTACAATGAGCAGTTCTTC. It yields the protein CASSQSGGRYNEQFF.

There are a few counts of this clone. The chain has TRBV7-3 and TRBJ2-5; 13 bases align to TRBD2. Germline V gene lookup returns CDR1 SGHTA and CDR2 FQGTGA. CDR3 length: 16 residues. Losses at the gene ends were 5 bases for V and 1 base for J; bases not matched to a gene: 4. CDR3: CASSQGTSGIQETQYF. CDR3 bases: TGTGCCAGCAGCCAAGGGACTAGCGGGATCCAAGAGACCCAGTACTTC. Together with reference TRBV7-3 and TRBJ2-5, the CDR3 gives the full variable domain: GAGVSQTPSNKVTEKGKYVELRCDPISGHTALYWYRQSLGQGPEFLIYFQGTGAADDSGLPNDRFFAVRPEGSVSTLKIQRTERGDSAVYLCASSQGTSGIQETQYFGPGTRLLVL.

The chain links TRBV28 to TRBJ2-4; no definite D call. This CDR3 comprises 13 residues. The germline gives CDR1 MDHEN, CDR2 SYDVKM. V was cut by 2 bases and J by 7 bases, with 9 bases left in between. The DNA for the CDR3 is TGTGCCAGCAGTTTAGGAGTAATGAACATTCAGTACTTC. Amino acid sequence: CASSLGVMNIQYF.

The V call is TRBV15, the J call TRBJ1-6; D unclear. The V gene lost 5 bases and the J gene lost 5 bases, with 13 bases spanning the gap. The CDR3 has 15 residues. Germline V gene sequence: CDR1 LNHNV, CDR2 YYDKDF (reference sequence). CDR3 residues: CATSPRTGNNSPLHF. Written as DNA, the CDR3 is TGTGCCACCAGCCCCCGGACGGGAAATAATTCACCCCTCCACTTT.

There are a few counts of this clone. The V call is TRBV28, the J call TRBJ2-5; perhaps TRBD2 as D (6 bases). The CDR3 runs to 14 residues. Trimming stripped 7 bases from V and 2 bases from J, with 14 bases between. From germline, CDR1 is MDHEN and CDR2 SYDVKM. The CDR3 nucleotides are TGTGCCAGCACCTTCCTGACTAGGCAAGAGACCCAGTACTTC. It translates to CASTFLTRQETQYF. Full variable domain (outside the CDR3, taken from reference TRBV28 and TRBJ2-5): DVKVTQSSRYLVKRTGEKVFLECVQDMDHENMFWYRQDPGLGLRLIYFSYDVKMKEKGDIPEGYSVSREKKERFSLILESASTNQTSMYLCASTFLTRQETQYFGPGTRLLVL.